The 25 T cell receptor beta chains below all came from one sample that was sequenced in a study of Ad26.COV2.S vaccination and SARS-CoV-2 variants. Profiled with immunoSEQ multiplex PCR; TCRdb holds only in-frame clones, not every one. The top ten hold 3% to 3.5% of the sample, which has fewer than 400,000 clones, around 85% seen once. Specified treatment: some 19 received Ad26.COV2.S at low or high dose, single or two shots; 5 received placebo; per-sample allocation not given. The investigators took samples on day 63 after the first vaccine or placebo injection. The specimen comprised peripheral blood, sampled in a trial of Ad26.COV2.S vaccine versus placebo. These receptor sequences come from a person between 18 and 60 years old who received the Ad26.COV2.S COVID-19 vaccine or a placebo.

The chain links TRBV9 to TRBJ2-2; TRBD2 matches 14 bases. V gave up 2 bases and J gave up 1 base; unmatched junction bases: 4. The CDR3 sequence is 18 residues long. From germline, CDR1 is SGDLS and CDR2 YYNGEE. CDR3 sequence (DNA): TGTGCCAGCAGCGTCGGGACTAGCGGGGGCCTGAACACCGGGGAGCTGTTTTTT. It codes for CASSVGTSGGLNTGELFF.

The V call is TRBV6-2 or TRBV6-3, the J call TRBJ1-5; D is unresolved. Trimming removed 5 bases from V and 3 bases from J, with 17 bases in between. Germline loops: CDR1 MNHEY, CDR2 SVGEGT. The CDR3 runs 16 residues. The CDR3 region is CASSDLNWALNQPQHF. CDR3 sequence (DNA): TGTGCCAGCAGTGACCTGAATTGGGCCCTCAATCAGCCCCAGCATTTT.

The gene calls are TRBV4-1 and TRBJ2-6; D call uncertain. The CDR3 consists of 16 residues. V lost 3 bases to trimming and J lost 1 base, with 10 bases between them. Germline V gives CDR1 MGHRA, CDR2 YSYEKL. The CDR3 DNA reads TGCGCCAGCAGCCAGGGGTGGGCATCTGGGGCCAACGTCCTGACTTTC. The encoded protein is CASSQGWASGANVLTF.

The chain is built from TRBV3-1 (or the pseudogene TRBV3-2) and TRBJ2-5, with a tentative D call TRBD1 (5 bases). Germline V lookup: CDR1 LGHDT, CDR2 YNNKEL (reference sequence). Trimming cost V 5 bases and J 2 bases, with 12 bases left between them. The CDR3 is 14 residues long. The CDR3, as DNA: TGTGCCAGCAGCGAAACAGGTTATCAAGAGACCCAGTACTTC. Protein product: CASSETGYQETQYF.

The rearrangement uses TRBV9 and TRBJ2-6, with TRBD1 matching over 8 bases. This CDR3 region has 18 residues. Germline assignment: CDR1 SGDLS and CDR2 YYNGEE. Trimming removed 4 bases from V and 2 bases from J; junction bases left unmatched: 11. The CDR3 here is CASSPRDRRLTGANVLTF. The CDR3 nucleotides are TGTGCCAGCAGCCCAAGGGACAGGAGGTTAACTGGGGCCAACGTCCTGACTTTC. Complete variable domain (other parts from reference TRBV9 and TRBJ2-6): DSGVTQTPKHLITATGQRVTLRCSPRSGDLSVYWYQQSLDQGLQFLIQYYNGEERAKGNILERFSAQQFPDLHSELNLSSLELGDSALYFCASSPRDRRLTGANVLTFGAGSRLTVL.

The chain carries TRBV4-1 and TRBJ2-2; 10 positions match TRBD1. V shed 2 bases and J 3 bases; nucleotides not matched to a gene: 9. CDR1 is MGHRA and CDR2 is YSYEKL in the germline V gene. This CDR3 comprises 18 residues. CDR3 loop: CASSQRSGGTGDTGELFF. CDR3 DNA sequence: TGCGCCAGCAGCCAACGATCCGGGGGGACAGGGGACACCGGGGAGCTGTTTTTT.

J is TRBJ2-1 and V is TRBV29-1, with 8 bases matching TRBD1. Germline V gene data show CDR1 as SQVTM and CDR2 as ANQGSEA. This CDR3 spans 14 amino acids. The V gene end was trimmed by 6 bases and the J gene end by 7 bases; junction bases not matched to a gene: 11. The CDR3 loop reads CSVGTGLGTNEQFF. The CDR3 coding sequence is TGCAGCGTCGGGACAGGCCTTGGAACTAATGAGCAGTTCTTC.

The chain couples TRBV27 to TRBJ2-6; D unclear. The V gene lost 6 bases and the J gene lost 2 bases, with 5 bases spanning the gap. The CDR3 loop spans 13 amino acids. CDR1 is MNHEY, CDR2 SMNVEV, per germline (reference sequence). CDR3 sequence (DNA): TGTGCCAGCAGGGAAGCTGGGGCCAACGTCCTGACTTTC. Its translation is CASREAGANVLTF.

The chain couples TRBV4-1 to TRBJ1-6; tentative D call: TRBD1 (6 bases). With 0 bases removed from V and 9 bases from J, the gap between germline ends came to 12 bases. This CDR3 is 15 amino acids long. CDR1 MGHRA and CDR2 YSYEKL come from the germline V gene. The CDR3 sequence: CASSQEQGVGSPLHF. The DNA of the CDR3 is TGCGCCAGCAGCCAAGAACAGGGTGTGGGTTCACCCCTCCACTTT.

The V and J genes are TRBV3-1 (or the pseudogene TRBV3-2) and TRBJ1-1; maybe TRBD1 (5 bases). CDR3 size: 16 residues. V lost 0 bases and J lost 7, with 18 bases in between. Per the germline V gene, CDR1 is LGHDT and CDR2 is YNNKEL (reference sequence). The CDR3: CASSQEGVEGYREAFF. Written as DNA, the CDR3 is TGTGCCAGCAGCCAAGAGGGGGTTGAGGGCTATCGTGAAGCTTTCTTT.

The V and J genes are TRBV27 and TRBJ2-2; D uncertain. This CDR3 comprises 13 residues. The V end lost 5 bases, the J end lost 6 bases, and 10 bases lay between the germline ends. Germline V lookup: CDR1 MNHEY, CDR2 SMNVEV (reference sequence). The CDR3 nucleotides are TGTGCCAGCAGTGAGTACAAGGCCGGGGAGCTGTTTTTT. Amino acid sequence: CASSEYKAGELFF.

This sequence joins TRBV19 and TRBJ2-1; D is uncertain. V gave up 2 bases and J gave up 0 bases, with 11 bases separating them. The CDR3 is 16 amino acids. Germline lookup yields CDR1 LNHDA and CDR2 SQIVND (reference sequence). DNA for the CDR3: TGTGCCAGTAGTATAATCCCCGGTAGCTCCTACAATGAGCAGTTCTTC. Translated: CASSIIPGSSYNEQFF.

The chain is built from TRBV29-1 and TRBJ2-5; unclear D gene. CDR1 SQVTM and CDR2 ANQGSEA come from the germline V gene. With 5 bases removed from V and 5 bases from J, the gap between germline ends came to 9 bases. The CDR3 contains 11 residues. CDR3 in amino acids: CSVPVPETQYF. The CDR3 nucleotides are TGCAGCGTTCCCGTCCCGGAGACCCAGTACTTC. Full variable domain (rest looked up from reference TRBV29-1 and TRBJ2-5): SAVISQKPSRDICQRGTSLTIQCQVDSQVTMMFWYRQQPGQSLTLIATANQGSEATYESGFVIDKFPISRPNLTFSTLTVSNMSPEDSSIYLCSVPVPETQYFGPGTRLLVL.

The table lists this clone with a few counts. The chain has TRBV6-1 and TRBJ1-3; D possibly corresponds to TRBD1 (6 bases). The CDR3 is made up of 16 amino acids. V lost 4 bases, J lost 0 bases, and 13 bases lay in between. Germline lookup yields CDR1 MNHNS and CDR2 SASEGT. The CDR3 is CASSGQVESSGNTIYF. DNA for the CDR3: TGTGCCAGCAGTGGACAGGTAGAGAGCTCTGGAAACACCATATATTTT.

The chain carries TRBV5-4 and TRBJ2-5; no firm D call. There are 15 residues in the CDR3. Germline V lookup: CDR1 SGHNT, CDR2 YYREEE (reference sequence). Trimming shortened V by 4 bases and J by 4 bases, and 17 bases separated the two germline ends. DNA for the CDR3: TGTGCCAGCAGCCCCTCATCTTGGGATCTAGAGACCCAGTACTTC. Encoded protein: CASSPSSWDLETQYF.

With respect to this clone: This sample includes further DNA sequences coding for the same CDR3. The chain joins TRBV6-5 to TRBJ1-2; D uncertain. The CDR3 is 14 amino acids. V lost 2 bases to trimming and J lost 1 base, with 8 bases between them. The germline CDR1 and CDR2 sequences are MNHEY and SVGAGI. The CDR3 here is CASSYKASNYGYTF. DNA for the CDR3: TGTGCCAGCAGTTACAAGGCCAGTAACTATGGCTACACCTTC.

The chain is built from TRBV7-9 and TRBJ2-1; 7 bases are shared with TRBD1. Germline V gives CDR1 SEHNR, CDR2 FQNEAQ (reference sequence). V was pared by 6 bases and J by 0 bases, with 8 bases of the junction left unmatched. The CDR3 loop spans 16 amino acids. In nucleotides, the CDR3 is TGTGCCAGCAGTCCCGTGACAGGGAGCTCCTACAATGAGCAGTTCTTC. Translation: CASSPVTGSSYNEQFF.

The sample holds one count of this clone. The gene calls are TRBV4-2 and TRBJ1-1; D is unclear. Germline loops: CDR1 LGHNA, CDR2 YNFKEQ. Trimming cost V 0 bases and J 5 bases, with 7 bases left between them. This CDR3 region has 13 residues. The CDR3 loop reads CASSQDYPTEAFF. In DNA form, the CDR3 reads TGTGCCAGCAGCCAAGATTACCCGACTGAAGCTTTCTTT.

Here the CDR3 DNA reads TGTGCCAGCAGCGACCGGGTTAGCTACGAGCAGTACTTC. Its translation: CASSDRVSYEQYF. The rearrangement joins TRBV2 to TRBJ2-7; D is ambiguous. Germline CDR1 SNHLY, CDR2 FYNNEI. Trimming stripped 6 bases from V and 3 bases from J, with 12 bases between. This CDR3 comprises 13 residues.

The chain links TRBV7-2 to TRBJ2-1, with a tentative D call TRBD2 (6 bases). This CDR3 is 14 amino acids long. The ends were cut back, 4 bases at V and 5 bases at J, with 12 bases in the middle. In germline, CDR1 is SGHTA, CDR2 FQGNSA. The chain's CDR3 is CASSSSGSHNEQFF. CDR3 nucleotides: TGTGCCAGCAGCTCATCCGGGAGTCACAATGAGCAGTTCTTC.

The J gene is TRBJ1-6, the V gene TRBV4-3, with 8 bases lining up with TRBD1. Trimming took 0 bases from V and 10 from J; bases not matched to a gene: 14. The CDR3 sequence is 18 residues long. CDR1 and CDR2 from the germline V gene are LGHNA and YSLEER. CDR3 bases: TGCGCCAGCAGCCAAGATCACGCCGGCAGGGGGCGCGGGTCACCCCTCCACTTT. This translates into CASSQDHAGRGRGSPLHF.

The chain employs TRBV7-8 and TRBJ2-2; no clear D gene. Per germline, CDR1 SGHVS and CDR2 FQNEAQ. The CDR3 spans 14 residues. The V end was cut by 3 bases, the J end by 2 bases, with 7 bases between. CDR3 region: CASSFWDNTGELFF. The CDR3 nucleotides read TGTGCCAGCAGCTTCTGGGATAACACCGGGGAGCTGTTTTTT. The full variable domain, completed using reference TRBV7-8 and TRBJ2-2, is GAGVSQSPRYKVAKRGQDVALRCDPISGHVSLFWYQQALGQGPEFLTYFQNEAQLDKSGLPSDRFFAERPEGSVSTLKIQRTQQEDSAVYLCASSFWDNTGELFFGEGSRLTVL.

The chain carries TRBV2 and TRBJ2-7; D perhaps matches TRBD2 (5 bases). The CDR3 contains 11 residues. Germline V gene sequence: CDR1 SNHLY, CDR2 FYNNEI. Trimming took 7 bases from V and 4 from J, leaving 8 bases between them. The CDR3 nucleotides read TGTGCCAGCATGAGGGAGTACGAGCAGTACTTC. Translated, it gives CASMREYEQYF.

This clone was picked up a small number of times. The CDR3 bases are TGTGCCAGCACCGACACAGGGGCCTCTAGCACAGATACGCAGTATTTT. Amino acids: CASTDTGASSTDTQYF. The chain combines TRBV5-6 with TRBJ2-3; the match to TRBD1 covers 7 bases. The length of the CDR3 is 16 residues. Looked up from germline, CDR1 is SGHDT and CDR2 is YYEEEE. The trim removed 6 bases at V and 0 bases at J, leaving 10 bases unmatched.

This chain links TRBV9 with TRBJ1-1; possibly TRBD1 for D (6 bases). CDR3 size: 14 residues. Germline loops: CDR1 SGDLS, CDR2 YYNGEE. V lost 0 bases and J lost 6, with 12 bases in between. The CDR3 region is CASSVEQGGPEAFF. The CDR3 nucleotides read TGTGCCAGCAGCGTAGAACAGGGCGGCCCTGAAGCTTTCTTT.